Listed below are T cell receptor beta chains from one sample, sequenced in a study of response to subunit inactivated influenza vaccine. From the RT-PCR reads, TCRdb called clonotypes with MiXCR, one entry per CDR3 protein. The sample yields under 500,000 distinct CDR3 sequences, 9.5% to 12% seen once. The material was PBMCs from blood, obtained 45 days after vaccination. These TCRs come from a man in his fifties or sixties who received an inactivated influenza vaccine. The CDR3 runs from the conserved cysteine through the conserved F or W. The D gene is left open where the match is weak. Only part of the rows carry a size: once, few, many, or a class if the clone is expanded.

CDR3: CASSPLQNTEAFF
DNA: TGTGCCAGCTCACCTTTACAAAACACTGAAGCTTTCTTT
size: .
D: .
V: TRBV18
J: TRBJ1-1
length: 13

CDR3: CASSLGDRVVHGYTF
DNA: TGTGCCAGCAGCTTAGGGGACAGGGTCGTCCATGGCTACACCTTC
size: .
D: TRBD1
V: TRBV11-2
J: TRBJ1-2
length: 15

CDR3: CASSLGGTGQSPLHF
DNA: TGTGCCAGCAGCTTAGGCGGGACAGGGCAATCACCCCTCCACTTT
size: many
D: TRBD1
V: TRBV7-2
J: TRBJ1-6
length: 15

CDR3: CASSLDNTGELFF
DNA: TGTGCCAGCAGTTTAGACAACACCGGGGAGCTGTTTTTT
size: many
D: .
V: TRBV12-3/TRBV12-4
J: TRBJ2-2
length: 13

CDR3: CASSSGHNQPQHF
DNA: TGTGCCAGCAGCTCAGGCCACAATCAGCCCCAGCATTTT
size: many
D: .
V: TRBV7-9
J: TRBJ1-5
length: 13

CDR3: CASSAEDPGQGLYGYTF
DNA: TGTGCCAGCAGTGCCGAGGACCCGGGACAGGGGCTCTATGGCTACACCTTC
size: many
D: TRBD1
V: TRBV6-1
J: TRBJ1-2
length: 17

CDR3: CAISRGISAESPLHF
DNA: TGTGCCATCAGTAGGGGGATATCGGCTGAGTCACCCCTCCACTTT
size: few
D: .
V: TRBV10-3
J: TRBJ1-6
length: 15

CDR3: CASSFRRSLTYEQYF
DNA: TGCGCCAGCAGCTTTCGGCGTAGCCTCACCTACGAGCAGTACTTC
size: few
D: .
V: TRBV5-1
J: TRBJ2-7
length: 15

CDR3: CSARTSWMNTEAFF
DNA: TGCAGTGCTCGGACAAGTTGGATGAACACTGAAGCTTTCTTT
size: few
D: .
V: TRBV20-1
J: TRBJ1-1
length: 14

CDR3: CSAKGGLDIQYF
DNA: TGCAGTGCAAAGGGGGGGTTGGACATTCAGTACTTC
size: few
D: .
V: TRBV20-1
J: TRBJ2-4
length: 12

CDR3: CASSPRGYRGRETGELFF
DNA: TGTGCCAGCAGCCCCCGGGGATACAGGGGGCGCGAGACCGGGGAGCTGTTTTTT
size: .
D: TRBD1
V: TRBV11-2
J: TRBJ2-2
length: 18

CDR3: CASSPLREGPFGQYF
DNA: TGTGCCAGCAGTCCCCTCCGGGAGGGCCCGTTCGGCCAGTACTTC
size: many
D: TRBD2
V: TRBV12-3/TRBV12-4
J: TRBJ2-5
length: 15

CDR3: CASSLFHGITDTQYF
DNA: TGTGCCAGCAGTTTATTTCACGGGATCACAGATACGCAGTATTTT
size: .
D: .
V: TRBV12-3/TRBV12-4
J: TRBJ2-3
length: 15

CDR3: CASPGAGNEQFF
DNA: TGTGCCAGCCCCGGGGCAGGGAATGAGCAGTTCTTC
size: few
D: .
V: TRBV18
J: TRBJ2-1
length: 12

CDR3: CASRGQGDQPQHF
DNA: TGTGCCAGCAGGGGACAGGGAGATCAGCCCCAGCATTTT
size: .
D: TRBD1
V: TRBV12-3/TRBV12-4
J: TRBJ1-5
length: 13

CDR3: CSARDVWATDTQYF
DNA: TGCAGTGCTAGAGATGTTTGGGCCACAGATACGCAGTATTTT
size: few
D: .
V: TRBV20-1
J: TRBJ2-3
length: 14

CDR3: CASSLDRGEAFF
DNA: TGTGCCAGCAGTTTGGACAGGGGTGAAGCTTTCTTT
size: many
D: TRBD1
V: TRBV12-3/TRBV12-4
J: TRBJ1-1
length: 12

CDR3: CSVLRNANPGELFF
DNA: TGCAGCGTTCTGCGGAATGCGAACCCCGGGGAGCTGTTTTTT
size: .
D: .
V: TRBV29-1
J: TRBJ2-2
length: 14

CDR3: CSARHPSYEQYF
DNA: TGCAGTGCTAGGCATCCCTCCTACGAGCAGTACTTC
size: many
D: .
V: TRBV20-1
J: TRBJ2-7
length: 12

CDR3: CASSLAWVYEQYF
DNA: TGTGCCAGCAGCTTAGCCTGGGTCTACGAGCAGTACTTC
size: few
D: .
V: TRBV7-2
J: TRBJ2-7
length: 13

CDR3: CASSVRQGSTDTQYF
DNA: TGCGCCAGCAGCGTTAGACAGGGAAGCACAGATACGCAGTATTTT
size: many
D: TRBD1
V: TRBV5-1
J: TRBJ2-3
length: 15

CDR3: CASRSDSYSNQPQHF
DNA: TGTGCCAGCAGATCTGACAGTTATAGCAATCAGCCCCAGCATTTT
size: few
D: .
V: TRBV6-1
J: TRBJ1-5
length: 15

CDR3: CASSPLPGANYGYTF
DNA: TGTGCCAGCTCACCACTTCCGGGGGCCAACTATGGCTACACCTTC
size: .
D: .
V: TRBV18
J: TRBJ1-2
length: 15

CDR3: CASSVLLNTEAFF
DNA: TGTGCCAGCAGCGTACTCCTAAACACTGAAGCTTTCTTT
size: .
D: .
V: TRBV9
J: TRBJ1-1
length: 13

CDR3: CASRRGTGNTGELFF
DNA: TGTGCCAGCAGACGGGGGACAGGGAACACCGGGGAGCTGTTTTTT
size: .
D: TRBD1
V: TRBV28
J: TRBJ2-2
length: 15

CDR3: CASSSVTGRVSPLHF
DNA: TGCGCCAGCAGCTCAGTAACAGGGCGGGTCTCACCCCTCCACTTT
size: many
D: .
V: TRBV5-1
J: TRBJ1-6
length: 15

CDR3: CASTVTGYFGGYTF
DNA: TGTGCCAGCACGGTGACAGGGTATTTCGGTGGCTACACCTTC
size: few
D: TRBD1
V: TRBV28
J: TRBJ1-2
length: 14

CDR3: CCARDPGSSTDTQYF
DNA: TGCTGTGCTAGAGATCCAGGGAGTTCCACAGATACGCAGTATTTT
size: once
D: .
V: TRBV20-1
J: TRBJ2-3
length: 15

CDR3: CASSESVGSHEQYF
DNA: TGCGCCAGCAGTGAGTCGGTAGGCTCCCACGAGCAGTACTTC
size: .
D: .
V: TRBV10-1
J: TRBJ2-7
length: 14

CDR3: CSATHLSGGALKTQYF
DNA: TGCAGTGCTACGCATCTTAGCGGGGGGGCCCTGAAGACCCAGTACTTC
size: .
D: TRBD2
V: TRBV20-1
J: TRBJ2-5
length: 16

CDR3: CAISLGSPSSGANVLTF
DNA: TGTGCCATCAGTTTAGGGTCGCCGAGCTCTGGGGCCAACGTCCTGACTTTC
size: once
D: .
V: TRBV10-3
J: TRBJ2-6
length: 17

CDR3: CSVRGQGNTEAFF
DNA: TGCAGCGTCAGAGGGCAGGGGAACACTGAAGCTTTCTTT
size: many
D: .
V: TRBV29-1
J: TRBJ1-1
length: 13

CDR3: CASRQETQYF
DNA: TGTGCCAGCAGACAAGAGACCCAGTACTTC
size: many
D: .
V: TRBV28
J: TRBJ2-5
length: 10

CDR3: CDSRLEGVDTQYF
DNA: TGCGACAGCAGATTGGAGGGAGTAGATACGCAGTATTTT
size: .
D: .
V: TRBV5-1
J: TRBJ2-3
length: 13

CDR3: CASSRTLAGAFNEQFF
DNA: TGCGCCAGCAGCCGAACACTAGCGGGGGCCTTCAATGAGCAGTTCTTC
size: many
D: TRBD2
V: TRBV4-3
J: TRBJ2-1
length: 16

CDR3: CASSANRAAGADTQYF
DNA: TGCGCCAGCAGCGCAAACAGGGCGGCCGGGGCAGATACGCAGTATTTT
size: many
D: .
V: TRBV5-1
J: TRBJ2-3
length: 16

CDR3: CASSYSKASAQETQYF
DNA: TGTGCCAGCAGTTACTCGAAGGCTAGCGCACAAGAGACCCAGTACTTC
size: few
D: .
V: TRBV6-2/TRBV6-3
J: TRBJ2-5
length: 16

CDR3: CASSLGVGLGEQFF
DNA: TGTGCCAGCAGCCTCGGCGTAGGGCTAGGTGAGCAGTTCTTC
size: .
D: .
V: TRBV7-9
J: TRBJ2-1
length: 14

CDR3: CASSWSFGEYGYTF
DNA: TGTGCCAGCAGCTGGAGTTTTGGGGAGTACGGCTACACCTTC
size: .
D: .
V: TRBV11-1
J: TRBJ1-2
length: 14

CDR3: CASSPFIGSEQYF
DNA: TGTGCCAGCAGCCCCTTCATTGGCTCCGAGCAGTACTTC
size: .
D: .
V: TRBV9
J: TRBJ2-7
length: 13

CDR3: CAIRDRGVSYNEQFF
DNA: TGTGCCATCAGGGACAGGGGAGTAAGCTACAATGAGCAGTTCTTC
size: .
D: TRBD1
V: TRBV10-3
J: TRBJ2-1
length: 15

CDR3: CASSAAGHGAYEQYF
DNA: TGTGCCAGCAGCGCGGCGGGACACGGAGCCTACGAGCAGTACTTC
size: .
D: .
V: TRBV9
J: TRBJ2-7
length: 15

CDR3: CSARDQGSGGDTQYF
DNA: TGCAGTGCTAGAGATCAAGGTAGCGGGGGAGATACGCAGTATTTT
size: .
D: TRBD2
V: TRBV20-1
J: TRBJ2-3
length: 15

CDR3: CSAEAGNTIYF
DNA: TGCAGCGCCGAGGCAGGAAACACCATATATTTT
size: .
D: .
V: TRBV29-1
J: TRBJ1-3
length: 11

CDR3: CSARREGQQYF
DNA: TGCAGTGCTAGACGTGAAGGACAGCAGTACTTC
size: .
D: .
V: TRBV20-1
J: TRBJ2-7
length: 11

CDR3: CSGQIGISYNEQFF
DNA: TGCAGTGGCCAGATAGGGATCTCCTACAATGAGCAGTTCTTC
size: few
D: .
V: TRBV20-1
J: TRBJ2-1
length: 14

CDR3: CASSLFGTANTGELFF
DNA: TGTGCCAGCAGCTTGTTCGGAACCGCGAACACCGGGGAGCTGTTTTTT
size: .
D: .
V: TRBV5-5
J: TRBJ2-2
length: 16